The 13 T cell receptor beta chains in this list originate from one sample, sequenced in a study of T cell changes during pregnancy in multiple sclerosis. Sequenced by immunoSEQ multiplex PCR; TCRdb stores in-frame clones only, minus some. In the table there are tens of thousands of clones, roughly 89% of which are singletons. Sequencing used peripheral blood, obtained after pregnancy. These receptors came from a female donor in good health, enrolled as a control in a pregnancy study.

The V and J genes are TRBV4-3 and TRBJ2-2; perhaps TRBD2 as D (7 bases). CDR1 is LGHNA and CDR2 is YSLEER in the germline V gene. This CDR3 is 19 amino acids long. V dropped 0 bases and J dropped 2 bases, with 19 bases sitting between them. CDR3 nucleotides: TGCGCCAGCAGCCAAGATCCTGGGGGGGGGCCTTTTAACACCGGGGAGCTGTTTTTT. Amino acid sequence: CASSQDPGGGPFNTGELFF.

This chain connects TRBV4-3 to TRBJ2-4; D gene unclear. CDR1 is LGHNA, CDR2 YSLEER, per germline. The CDR3 is made up of 15 amino acids. The V end was cut by 0 bases, the J end by 9 bases, with 15 bases between. The CDR3 sequence: CASSQDVASPLIQYF. The CDR3 coding sequence is TGCGCCAGCAGCCAAGATGTAGCTAGTCCCCTCATTCAGTACTTC.

This chain links TRBV5-1 with TRBJ1-3; 8 nucleotides line up with TRBD1. Germline-derived CDR1 and CDR2 are SGHRS and YFSETQ. With V trimmed by 4 bases and J by 2 bases, 5 bases remained unmatched. This CDR3 is built from 15 residues. The CDR3 sequence is CASSGRTGTGNTIYF. CDR3 sequence (DNA): TGCGCCAGCAGCGGGCGGACAGGGACTGGAAACACCATATATTTT.

The chain has TRBV30 and TRBJ2-2; TRBD2 might be the D (7 bases). The germline V gene has CDR1 GTSNPN and CDR2 SVGIG (reference sequence). The CDR3 extends over 16 amino acids. Trimming took off 0 bases at V and 6 bases at J, with 17 bases between the two ends. The CDR3 DNA reads TGTGCCTGGAGTGTAAGGAGGCAGGGGAGGGCCGGGGAGCTGTTTTTT. Its translation: CAWSVRRQGRAGELFF.

The chain recombines TRBV6-5 with TRBJ1-1; no firm D call. V lost 1 base and J lost 0, with 3 bases in between. CDR1 is MNHEY, CDR2 SVGAGI, per germline. The CDR3 is 13 residues long. CDR3 amino acids: CASSYYLNTEAFF. CDR3 DNA sequence: TGTGCCAGCAGTTACTACTTGAACACTGAAGCTTTCTTT.

The chain combines TRBV19 with TRBJ1-6; no clear D. Germline V gene lookup returns CDR1 LNHDA and CDR2 SQIVND (reference sequence). With 7 bases removed from V and 0 bases from J, the gap between germline ends came to 10 bases. The CDR3 runs to 15 residues. This CDR3 is CASTTVSSYNSPLHF. The CDR3 coding sequence is TGTGCCAGTACCACAGTAAGCTCCTATAATTCACCCCTCCACTTT.

DNA of the CDR3: TGTGCCAGCAGCTACTGGACAGGTTCCAACTATGGCTACACCTTC. Translating it yields CASSYWTGSNYGYTF. The genes are TRBV11-2 and TRBJ1-2; 7 nucleotides agree with TRBD1. V was clipped by 4 bases and J by 2 bases; unmatched bases: 7. The CDR3 loop spans 15 amino acids. Germline loops: CDR1 SGHAT, CDR2 FQNNGV.

The V call is TRBV7-8, the J call TRBJ1-5; 7 positions agree with TRBD1. Germline lookup yields CDR1 SGHVS and CDR2 FQNEAQ. This CDR3 has 13 amino acids. Trimming cost V 5 bases and J 7 bases; bases outside gene matches: 5. CDR3 nucleotides: TGTGCCAGCAGCCTCGACAGGGACCAGCCCCAGCATTTT. Translated: CASSLDRDQPQHF.

The rearrangement joins TRBV5-6 to TRBJ1-1; TRBD1 matches 8 bases. From germline, CDR1 is SGHDT and CDR2 YYEEEE. There are 14 residues in the CDR3. V gave up 2 bases and J gave up 3 bases; unmatched junction bases: 3. The CDR3 region is CASSFPTGDTEAFF. The CDR3 DNA is TGTGCCAGCAGCTTTCCGACAGGGGACACTGAAGCTTTCTTT. The entire variable domain, with the rest obtained from reference TRBV5-6 and TRBJ1-1, is as follows: DAGVTQSPTHLIKTRGQQVTLRCSPKSGHDTVSWYQQALGQGPQFIFQYYEEEERQRGNFPDRFSGHQFPNYSSELNVNALLLGDSALYLCASSFPTGDTEAFFGQGTRLTVV.

This clone was seen a single time. V usage is TRBV4-2 and J usage is TRBJ1-1; D uncertain. V was clipped by 0 bases and J by 4 bases, with 9 bases between them. The germline V gene has CDR1 LGHNA and CDR2 YNFKEQ. The length of the CDR3 is 14 residues. The CDR3 protein is CASSQDGQSTEAFF. The CDR3 DNA is TGTGCCAGCAGCCAAGATGGGCAGAGCACTGAAGCTTTCTTT.

The rearrangement uses TRBV9 and TRBJ2-1, with 9 bases matching TRBD2. V lost 4 bases, J lost 3 bases, and 8 bases stayed unmatched. The CDR3 length is 16 residues. CDR1 and CDR2 from the germline V gene are SGDLS and YYNGEE. CDR3 nucleotide sequence: TGTGCCAGCAGCCCCTCGCTAGCGGGGCTCTACAATGAGCAGTTCTTC. It yields the protein CASSPSLAGLYNEQFF. Supplemented by reference TRBV9 and TRBJ2-1, the full variable domain reads DSGVTQTPKHLITATGQRVTLRCSPRSGDLSVYWYQQSLDQGLQFLIQYYNGEERAKGNILERFSAQQFPDLHSELNLSSLELGDSALYFCASSPSLAGLYNEQFFGPGTRLTVL.

The chain recombines TRBV2 with TRBJ2-1, with 8 bases that match TRBD2. The CDR3 sequence is 15 residues long. Germline V CDR1 and CDR2: SNHLY, FYNNEI. The V and J ends lost 5 bases and 1 base, in that order; junction bases with no gene match: 4. CDR3 DNA: TGTGCCAGCAGTTCTCTAGCGGGTTCCTACAATGAGCAGTTCTTC. Translating it yields CASSSLAGSYNEQFF.

The table lists this clone with a few counts. J is TRBJ1-4 and V is TRBV19, with D maybe TRBD1 (5 bases). Germline CDR1 is LNHDA and CDR2 is SQIVND (reference sequence). The CDR3 consists of 15 residues. The V and J ends lost 0 bases and 6 bases respectively, with 11 bases between them. The CDR3 region is CASSIEHRPHEKLFF. For the CDR3, the DNA is TGTGCCAGTAGTATAGAGCACAGGCCCCATGAAAAACTGTTTTTT. The full variable domain, its missing parts supplied by reference TRBV19 and TRBJ1-4, is DGGITQSPKYLFRKEGQNVTLSCEQNLNHDAMYWYRQDPGQGLRLIYYSQIVNDFQKGDIAEGYSVSREKKESFPLTVTSAQKNPTAFYLCASSIEHRPHEKLFFGSGTQLSVL.